This T cell receptor (beta chain) was identified in a study of blood T cell repertoires in COVID-19. Whole-study context: The study drew acute and convalescent COVID-19 samples from the United States, Italy and Spain. PBMCs, B-cell-depleted T cells, or T cells were the source of the cDNA or gDNA that made up the material.

In the original processing: It was from reference gene primer amplification that nucleated cell counts were estimated. Measured with immunoSEQ multiplex PCR; TCRdb has only the in-frame clones, and not every one. D and trimming come from the DNA, and the V and J calls and clone size come from that table. The repertoire holds about 220,000 clones, roughly 76% seen once, with 5.1% in the top ten. Sequencing was performed on peripheral blood. The sequence was obtained from a human donor in a cohort sampled during active COVID-19.

The CDR3 DNA reads as TGTGCCAGCAGCGTAGACAGCGGGAGGGGGTGGGATGAGCAGTTCTTC. It codes for CASSVDSGRGWDEQFF. This chain connects TRBV9 to TRBJ2-1; 10 bases align to TRBD2. Trimming at V came to 0 bases and at J to 8 bases, leaving 8 bases not matched to a gene. Germline V CDR1 and CDR2: SGDLS, YYNGEE. The CDR3 is 16 residues long.